The next 29 T cell receptor beta chains were all read from a single sample in a study of T cell responses to AZD1222 COVID-19 vaccine. Generated by immunoSEQ multiplex PCR, the TCRdb table keeps only in-frame clones and is missing some. The sample lists 92,000 or so clones; roughly nine tenths were seen once. Here the sequenced sample was peripheral blood, taken on day 0 of AZD1222 vaccination. The receptors here all came from an adult in good health.

The V gene is TRBV6-2 or TRBV6-3, the J gene TRBJ2-6; 11 positions agree with TRBD2. The CDR3 has 18 amino acids. Losses at the gene ends were 4 bases for V and 1 base for J; bases not matched to a gene: 6. Germline V CDR1 and CDR2: MNHEY, SVGEGT. CDR3 DNA sequence: TGTGCCAGCAGTTCGAGGACTAGCGGGTCTTCTGGGGCCAACGTCCTGACTTTC. Translation: CASSSRTSGSSGANVLTF.

The chain joins TRBV19 to TRBJ2-3; D possibly corresponds to TRBD2 (6 bases). This CDR3 region has 16 residues. The V end lost 1 base, the J end lost 3 bases, and 14 bases lay between the germline ends. Germline V gene sequence: CDR1 LNHDA, CDR2 SQIVND (reference sequence). CDR3 protein: CASSIGVTGATDTQYF. In DNA form, the CDR3 reads TGTGCCAGTAGTATAGGGGTAACGGGAGCAACAGATACGCAGTATTTT.

This clone was found once. The sample carries other DNA sequences with the same CDR3. This chain links TRBV7-2 with TRBJ2-3; 8 bases are shared with TRBD2. Unmatched junction bases numbered 3, after V lost 1 base and J lost 0 bases. The germline CDR1 and CDR2 sequences are SGHTA and FQGNSA. CDR3 length: 16 amino acids. Here the CDR3 DNA reads TGTGCCAGCAGCTTAGGGGCTAGCGGGAGCACAGATACGCAGTATTTT. It yields the protein CASSLGASGSTDTQYF.

The chain carries TRBV27 and TRBJ1-2; 7 bases align to TRBD1. There are 14 residues in the CDR3. V was clipped by 6 bases and J by 4 bases; unmatched bases: 8. In germline, CDR1 is MNHEY, CDR2 SMNVEV (reference sequence). The CDR3 loop reads CASRRQGAGYGYTF. The CDR3, as DNA: TGTGCCAGCAGACGACAGGGAGCGGGCTATGGCTACACCTTC.

The chain couples TRBV27 to TRBJ2-3, with TRBD2 matching over 10 bases. The germline V gene encodes CDR1 MNHEY and CDR2 SMNVEV (reference sequence). The CDR3 sequence is 15 residues long. The trim removed 0 bases at V and 8 bases at J, leaving 5 bases unmatched. In DNA, the CDR3 is TGTGCCAGCAGTTTATCGGCTAGCGGGAGACTTACGCAGTATTTT. This translates into CASSLSASGRLTQYF.

This chain connects TRBV9 to TRBJ2-6; the match to TRBD1 covers 8 bases. Trimming removed 4 bases from V and 0 bases from J; junction bases left unmatched: 6. The CDR3 length is 17 residues. Germline V gene lookup returns CDR1 SGDLS and CDR2 YYNGEE. The CDR3 protein is CASSPRDRSSGANVLTF. CDR3 DNA sequence: TGTGCCAGCAGCCCCCGGGACAGGAGCTCTGGGGCCAACGTCCTGACTTTC.

The chain couples TRBV7-9 to TRBJ2-7; D may be TRBD2 (6 bases). Trimming shortened V by 4 bases and J by 6 bases, and 16 bases separated the two germline ends. The CDR3 has 14 amino acids. The germline V gene has CDR1 SEHNR and CDR2 FQNEAQ (reference sequence). As DNA, the CDR3 is TGTGCCAGCAGCTCTATTGCGGGAACGGGCGAGCAGTACTTC. It yields the protein CASSSIAGTGEQYF.

V usage is TRBV2 and J usage is TRBJ1-1, with D uncertain. In germline, CDR1 is SNHLY, CDR2 FYNNEI. Trimming took off 1 base at V and 4 bases at J, with 10 bases between the two ends. This CDR3 has 14 amino acids. CDR3 nucleotides: TGTGCCAGCAGTGAAGGGGTAATAGGCACTGAAGCTTTCTTT. Its protein product is CASSEGVIGTEAFF.

The chain is built from TRBV21-1 and TRBJ2-7. TRBV21-1 is listed as a pseudogene. There are 19 residues in the CDR3. CDR3 in DNA: TGTGCCAGCAGCAAAGCGCTTTGTATGGAGGGGGGCAGCTCCTACGAGCAGTACTTC. Protein sequence: CASSKALCMEGGSSYEQYF.

A single count supports this clone. The rearrangement joins TRBV11-3 to TRBJ2-1; 8 bases line up with TRBD2. Germline CDR1 SGHNT, CDR2 YENEEA. The CDR3 loop spans 15 amino acids. The V segment lost 5 bases and the J segment 7 bases; nucleotides outside the gene matches: 10. The CDR3 is CASSPAGGAGNEQFF. The CDR3, as DNA: TGTGCCAGCAGCCCCGCGGGGGGCGCTGGGAATGAGCAGTTCTTC.

This chain joins TRBV4-3 and TRBJ2-3; 9 nucleotides line up with TRBD2. V lost 4 bases, J lost 4 bases, and 9 bases stayed unmatched. The CDR3 runs 16 residues. Germline CDR1 and CDR2: LGHNA and YSLEER. CDR3 sequence reads: CASSLEISGSSDTQYF. The CDR3 DNA reads as TGCGCCAGCAGCCTAGAGATTAGCGGGAGCTCAGATACGCAGTATTTT.

CDR3 sequence: CASRISYEQYF. CDR3 DNA: TGTGCCAGCAGGATCAGCTACGAGCAGTACTTC. The rearrangement joins TRBV6-1 to TRBJ2-7; D remains unclear. CDR3 length equals 11 residues. Between the trimmed V and J ends, which lost 6 bases and 3 bases, there was a span of 6 bases. The V gene's germline CDR1 is MNHNS and CDR2 SASEGT.

The chain combines TRBV19 with TRBJ2-7; D is unresolved. The V and J ends lost 4 bases and 0 bases respectively, with 16 bases between them. Germline assignment: CDR1 LNHDA and CDR2 SQIVND (reference sequence). The CDR3 sequence is 16 residues long. CDR3 loop: CASSSPEGRNSYEQYF. The CDR3 DNA is TGTGCCAGTAGTAGCCCCGAAGGCAGGAACTCCTACGAGCAGTACTTC.

V and J are TRBV4-3 and TRBJ2-1; either TRBD1 or TRBD2 may supply D (5 bases each). The CDR3 spans 16 residues. V lost 0 bases, J lost 0 bases, and 9 bases lay in between. CDR1 is LGHNA and CDR2 is YSLEER in the germline V gene. CDR3 residues: CASSQDRGVSYNEQFF. The CDR3 region has the DNA TGCGCCAGCAGCCAAGATCGAGGGGTCTCCTACAATGAGCAGTTCTTC.

This chain connects TRBV5-4 to TRBJ1-3; tentatively, D is TRBD1 (5 bases). The CDR3 runs to 16 residues. Trimming took off 0 bases at V and 0 bases at J, with 10 bases between the two ends. CDR1 and CDR2 (germline): SGHNT, YYREEE (reference sequence). This chain's CDR3 is CASSLGGVPSGNTIYF. The CDR3 nucleotides read TGTGCCAGCAGCTTGGGAGGGGTCCCCTCTGGAAACACCATATATTTT.

V usage is TRBV28 and J usage is TRBJ2-7, with D possibly being TRBD1 (7 bases). The germline V gene encodes CDR1 MDHEN and CDR2 SYDVKM. The germline V and J ends were trimmed by 6 bases and 1 base, with 16 bases remaining between them. This CDR3 comprises 15 residues. The DNA for the CDR3 is TGTGCCAGCAGGACCCCAGGGGGGAAATCCTACGAGCAGTACTTC. It encodes CASRTPGGKSYEQYF.

The CDR3 spells CASSLLSTGIGPNVLTF. The CDR3 region has the DNA TGCGCCAGCAGCCTTCTATCTACCGGGATAGGGCCCAACGTCCTGACTTTC. This chain joins TRBV4-3 and TRBJ2-6; perhaps TRBD2 as D (5 bases). This CDR3 is 17 amino acids long. The V gene lost 4 bases and the J gene lost 8 bases, with 21 bases spanning the gap. CDR1 is LGHNA and CDR2 is YSLEER in the germline V gene.

The chain joins TRBV12-3 or TRBV12-4 to TRBJ1-5; D gene unclear. V was trimmed by 2 bases and J by 0 bases, leaving 2 bases between them. There are 13 residues in the CDR3. CDR3 sequence reads: CASSLNSNQPQHF. Here the CDR3 DNA reads TGTGCCAGCAGTTTAAATAGCAATCAGCCCCAGCATTTT.

The chain joins TRBV5-6 to TRBJ2-2, with 8 positions matching TRBD2. Germline lookup yields CDR1 SGHDT and CDR2 YYEEEE. Trimming at V came to 3 bases and at J to 5 bases, leaving 6 bases not matched to a gene. There are 15 residues in the CDR3. In nucleotides, the CDR3 is TGTGCCAGCAGCTGGATCGGGAGGGAGACCGGGGAGCTGTTTTTT. Translated: CASSWIGRETGELFF.

The chain employs TRBV9 and TRBJ1-6; D is uncertain. From germline, CDR1 is SGDLS and CDR2 YYNGEE. The CDR3 is 16 amino acids. V was shortened by 0 bases and J by 0 bases, with 7 bases between the two germline ends. The DNA of the CDR3 is TGTGCCAGCAGCGTAGACTGGAGCTCCTATAATTCACCCCTCCACTTT. Its protein is CASSVDWSSYNSPLHF.

J is TRBJ2-2 and V is TRBV6-5; 9 bases align to TRBD1. V lost 6 bases, J lost 8 bases, and 7 bases stayed unmatched. The CDR3 contains 14 residues. Per the germline V gene, CDR1 is MNHEY and CDR2 is SVGAGI. CDR3 loop: CASRTGGAPGELFF. In nucleotides, the CDR3 is TGTGCCAGCAGAACAGGGGGCGCACCAGGGGAGCTGTTTTTT.

V gene TRBV19 combines with J gene TRBJ2-1; TRBD2 agrees at 8 bases. V gave up 3 bases and J gave up 4 bases; unmatched junction bases: 8. The CDR3 sequence is 16 residues long. Per germline, CDR1 LNHDA and CDR2 SQIVND (reference sequence). CDR3 residues: CASSMTPSGPYNEQFF. CDR3 in DNA: TGTGCCAGTAGTATGACTCCTAGCGGGCCTTACAATGAGCAGTTCTTC.

Only one count was recorded for this clone. This chain links TRBV28 with TRBJ1-6, with 10 positions matching TRBD1. The V segment lost 5 bases and the J segment 9 bases; nucleotides outside the gene matches: 7. Germline V gives CDR1 MDHEN, CDR2 SYDVKM. The CDR3 runs 15 residues. CDR3 protein: CASSRPRTGGSPLHF. The CDR3 bases are TGTGCCAGCAGTCGCCCGAGGACAGGGGGTTCACCCCTCCACTTT.

Points on this clone: The identical CDR3 is also encoded by other nucleotide sequences in the sample. The gene calls are TRBV7-2 and TRBJ1-2, with 9 bases aligning to TRBD1. J lost 0 bases, V lost 1 base, and 6 bases had no gene match. Germline V gene sequence: CDR1 SGHTA, CDR2 FQGNSA. The CDR3 runs to 17 residues. Here the CDR3 reads CASSLGGGQGPNYGYTF. CDR3 coding DNA: TGTGCCAGCAGCTTAGGAGGGGGACAGGGCCCTAACTATGGCTACACCTTC.

The rearrangement joins TRBV7-2 to TRBJ2-5; D tentatively reads TRBD1 or TRBD2 (6 bases each). Trimming left V 5 bases short and J 4 bases short, with 14 bases between. The CDR3 is made up of 14 amino acids. Germline loops: CDR1 SGHTA, CDR2 FQGNSA. CDR3 sequence reads: CASSTQGRRETQYF. CDR3 sequence (DNA): TGTGCCAGCAGCACCCAGGGGAGGAGAGAGACCCAGTACTTC.

This chain joins TRBV7-3 and TRBJ2-6, with a weak D call TRBD1 (5 bases). The CDR3 has 15 amino acids. V lost 5 bases to trimming and J lost 4 bases, with 12 bases between them. Germline V gene data show CDR1 as SGHTA and CDR2 as FQGTGA. The CDR3 nucleotides read TGTGCCAGCAGCAACCAAGGGGTAGGGGCCAACGTCCTGACTTTC. Translation gives CASSNQGVGANVLTF.

V usage is TRBV6-5 and J usage is TRBJ1-2, with D perhaps matching TRBD1 (6 bases). Trimming took 8 bases from V and 8 from J, leaving 24 bases between them. Germline lookup yields CDR1 MNHEY and CDR2 SVGAGI. The CDR3 has 15 amino acids. For the CDR3, the DNA is TGTGCCAGCTGGTCCCAAGCGTCGGGGGCGGGCGGCTACACCTTC. It yields the protein CASWSQASGAGGYTF.

This rearrangement joins TRBV6-2 or TRBV6-3 to TRBJ2-5, with 7 positions matching TRBD1. J gave up 5 bases and V 5 bases, and 8 bases lay outside the gene matches. Germline V gene lookup returns CDR1 MNHEY and CDR2 SVGEGT. This CDR3 contains 14 residues. CDR3 sequence: CASSVTGNAETQYF. CDR3 DNA sequence: TGTGCCAGCAGTGTGACAGGGAATGCGGAGACCCAGTACTTC.

This clone showed up just once. This chain uses TRBV6-5 with TRBJ1-4; a possible D gene is TRBD1 (6 bases). This CDR3 is built from 12 residues. V was trimmed by 6 bases and J by 9 bases, leaving 11 bases between them. CDR1 and CDR2 from the germline V gene are MNHEY and SVGAGI. The DNA for the CDR3 is TGTGCCAGCAGAACAGGGCCACAAAAACTGTTTTTT. Translating gives CASRTGPQKLFF.